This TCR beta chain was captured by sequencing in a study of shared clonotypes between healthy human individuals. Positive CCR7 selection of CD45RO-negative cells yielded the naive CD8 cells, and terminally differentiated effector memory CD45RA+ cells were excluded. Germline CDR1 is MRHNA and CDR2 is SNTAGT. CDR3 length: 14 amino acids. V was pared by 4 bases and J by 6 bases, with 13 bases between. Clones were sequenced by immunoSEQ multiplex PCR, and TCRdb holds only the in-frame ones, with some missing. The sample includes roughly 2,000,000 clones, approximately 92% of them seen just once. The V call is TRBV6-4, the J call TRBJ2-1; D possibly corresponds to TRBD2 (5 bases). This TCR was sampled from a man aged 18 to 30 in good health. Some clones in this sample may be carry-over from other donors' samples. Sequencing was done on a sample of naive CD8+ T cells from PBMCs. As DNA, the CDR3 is TGTGCCAGCAGTGCGACCGGGATCGTCAATGAGCAGTTCTTC. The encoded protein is CASSATGIVNEQFF.